This T cell receptor (beta chain) is drawn from a study of blood T cell repertoires in COVID-19. Sequencing was performed with immunoSEQ multiplex PCR; in TCRdb, only in-frame clones are kept and a portion is missing. The data show around 250,000 clones, approximately 88% seen once. Looked up from germline, CDR1 is SQVTM and CDR2 is ANQGSEA. The length of the CDR3 is 12 residues. V was shortened by 1 base and J by 4 bases, with 7 bases between the two germline ends. Material for sequencing was PBMCs or T cells enriched from blood (not recorded which). This clonotype was obtained from a woman in her forties with acute COVID-19. This rearrangement joins TRBV29-1 to TRBJ2-5; D gene ambiguous. CDR3 bases: TGCAGCGTTGAAGGACAAATAGAGACCCAGTACTTC. This translates into CSVEGQIETQYF.